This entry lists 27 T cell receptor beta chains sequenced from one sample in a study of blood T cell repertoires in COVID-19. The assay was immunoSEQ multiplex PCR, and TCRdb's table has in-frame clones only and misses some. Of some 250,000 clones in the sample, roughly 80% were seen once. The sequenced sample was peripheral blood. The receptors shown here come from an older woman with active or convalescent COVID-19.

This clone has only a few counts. The CDR3 DNA is TGTGCCAGCAGTTACGGGGCGGGGCCGTACGAGCAGTACTTC. Translating gives CASSYGAGPYEQYF. The gene calls are TRBV6-5 and TRBJ2-7; weak D call: TRBD2 (6 bases). Looked up from germline, CDR1 is MNHEY and CDR2 is SVGAGI. The CDR3 sequence is 14 residues long. V was clipped by 2 bases and J by 4 bases, with 12 bases between them.

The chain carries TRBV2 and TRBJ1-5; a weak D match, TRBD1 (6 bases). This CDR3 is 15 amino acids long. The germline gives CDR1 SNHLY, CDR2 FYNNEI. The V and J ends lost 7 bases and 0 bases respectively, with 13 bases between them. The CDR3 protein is CASTRGGHSNQPQHF. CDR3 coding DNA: TGTGCCAGCACACGTGGGGGACATAGCAATCAGCCCCAGCATTTT.

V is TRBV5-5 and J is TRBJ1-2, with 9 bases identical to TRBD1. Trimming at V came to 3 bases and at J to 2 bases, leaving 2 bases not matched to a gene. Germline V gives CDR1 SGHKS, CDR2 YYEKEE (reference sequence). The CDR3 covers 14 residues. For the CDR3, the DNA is TGTGCCAGCAGCTGGGGACAGGGAAACTATGGCTACACCTTC. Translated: CASSWGQGNYGYTF.

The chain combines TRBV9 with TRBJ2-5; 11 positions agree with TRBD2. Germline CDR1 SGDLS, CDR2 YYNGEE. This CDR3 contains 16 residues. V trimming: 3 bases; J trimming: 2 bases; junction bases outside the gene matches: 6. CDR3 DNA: TGTGCCAGCAGCGGTGGGCTAGCGGGGGGACAAGAGACCCAGTACTTC. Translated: CASSGGLAGGQETQYF.

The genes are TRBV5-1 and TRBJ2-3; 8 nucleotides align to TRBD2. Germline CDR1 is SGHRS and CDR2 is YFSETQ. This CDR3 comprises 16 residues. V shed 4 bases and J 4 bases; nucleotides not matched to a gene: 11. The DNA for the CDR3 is TGCGCCAGCAGCGGGGGACTAGAGCGTAACTCAGATACGCAGTATTTT. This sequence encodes CASSGGLERNSDTQYF.

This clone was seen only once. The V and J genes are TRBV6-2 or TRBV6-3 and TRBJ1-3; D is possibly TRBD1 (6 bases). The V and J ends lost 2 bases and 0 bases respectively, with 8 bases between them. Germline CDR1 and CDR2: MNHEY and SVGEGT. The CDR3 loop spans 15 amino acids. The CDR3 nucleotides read TGTGCCAGCAGTTACACAGGGCTCTCTGGAAACACCATATATTTT. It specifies CASSYTGLSGNTIYF.

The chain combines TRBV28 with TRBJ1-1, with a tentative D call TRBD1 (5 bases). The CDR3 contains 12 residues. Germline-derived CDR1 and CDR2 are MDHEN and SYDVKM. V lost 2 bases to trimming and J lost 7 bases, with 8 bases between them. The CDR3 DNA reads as TGTGCCAGCAGTTTACGACAGCTTGAAGCTTTCTTT. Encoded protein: CASSLRQLEAFF.

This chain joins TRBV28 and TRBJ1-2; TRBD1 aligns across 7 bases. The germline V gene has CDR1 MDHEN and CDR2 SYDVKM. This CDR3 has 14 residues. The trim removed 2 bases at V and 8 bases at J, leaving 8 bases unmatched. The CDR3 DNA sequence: TGTGCCAGCAGTTTAAACAGGGGAGGTCCAGGCTACACCTTC. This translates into CASSLNRGGPGYTF.

DNA for the CDR3: TGCGCCAGCAGCCAAGGGGACTCACTCGAAGGGGAAAAACTGTTTTTT. It specifies CASSQGDSLEGEKLFF. V usage is TRBV4-1 and J usage is TRBJ1-4; TRBD1 might be the D (5 bases). Trimming pared 1 base from V and 8 bases from J, leaving 17 bases between. In germline, CDR1 is MGHRA, CDR2 YSYEKL. The CDR3 spans 16 residues.

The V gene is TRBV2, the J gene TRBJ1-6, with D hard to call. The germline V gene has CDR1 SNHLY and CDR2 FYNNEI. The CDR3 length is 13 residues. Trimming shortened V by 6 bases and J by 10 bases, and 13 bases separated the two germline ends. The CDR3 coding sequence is TGTGCCAGCAGGGGAGGTGGATACTCACCCCTCCACTTT. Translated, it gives CASRGGGYSPLHF.

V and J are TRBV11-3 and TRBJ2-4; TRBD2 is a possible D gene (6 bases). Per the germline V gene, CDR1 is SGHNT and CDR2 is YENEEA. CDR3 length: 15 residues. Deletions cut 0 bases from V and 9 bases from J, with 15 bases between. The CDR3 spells CASSLDGGSRGIQYF. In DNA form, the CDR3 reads TGTGCCAGCAGCTTAGATGGGGGGTCAAGGGGCATTCAGTACTTC. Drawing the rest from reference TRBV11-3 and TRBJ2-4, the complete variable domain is EAGVVQSPRYKIIEKKQPVAFWCNPISGHNTLYWYLQNLGQGPELLIRYENEEAVDDSQLPKDRFSAERLKGVDSTLKIQPAELGDSAVYLCASSLDGGSRGIQYFGAGTRLSVL.

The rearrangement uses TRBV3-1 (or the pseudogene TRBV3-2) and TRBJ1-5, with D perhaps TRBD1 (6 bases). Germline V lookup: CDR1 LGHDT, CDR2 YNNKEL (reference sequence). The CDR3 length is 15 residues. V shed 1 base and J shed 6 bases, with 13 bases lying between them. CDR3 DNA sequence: TGTGCCAGCAGCCAAGGGTCGGGGGGCGGTCAGCCCCAGCATTTT. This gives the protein CASSQGSGGGQPQHF.

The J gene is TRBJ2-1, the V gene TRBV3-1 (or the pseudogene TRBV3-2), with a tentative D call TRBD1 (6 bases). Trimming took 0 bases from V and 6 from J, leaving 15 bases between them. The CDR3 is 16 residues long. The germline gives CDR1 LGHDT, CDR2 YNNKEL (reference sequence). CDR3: CASSQDMAGVGNEQFF. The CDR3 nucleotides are TGTGCCAGCAGCCAAGATATGGCAGGGGTCGGCAATGAGCAGTTCTTC.

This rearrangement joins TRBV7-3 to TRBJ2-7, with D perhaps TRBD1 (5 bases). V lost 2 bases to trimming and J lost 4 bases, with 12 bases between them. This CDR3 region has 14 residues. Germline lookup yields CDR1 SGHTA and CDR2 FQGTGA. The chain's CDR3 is CASSLGARAYEQYF. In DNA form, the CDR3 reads TGTGCCAGCAGCTTAGGAGCCAGGGCTTACGAGCAGTACTTC.

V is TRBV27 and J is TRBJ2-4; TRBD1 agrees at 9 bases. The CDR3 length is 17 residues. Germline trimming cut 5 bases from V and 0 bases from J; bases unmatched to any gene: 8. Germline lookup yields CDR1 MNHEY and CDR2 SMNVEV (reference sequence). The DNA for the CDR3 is TGTGCCAGCAGTCGAGGGACAGGGACGTTAGCCAAAAACATTCAGTACTTC. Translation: CASSRGTGTLAKNIQYF.

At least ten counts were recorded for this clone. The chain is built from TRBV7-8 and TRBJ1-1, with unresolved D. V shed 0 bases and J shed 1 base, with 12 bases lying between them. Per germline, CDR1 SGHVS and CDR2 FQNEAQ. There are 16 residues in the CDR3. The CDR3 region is CASSLANLGGNTEAFF. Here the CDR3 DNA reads TGTGCCAGCAGCTTAGCGAATCTAGGCGGGAACACTGAAGCTTTCTTT.

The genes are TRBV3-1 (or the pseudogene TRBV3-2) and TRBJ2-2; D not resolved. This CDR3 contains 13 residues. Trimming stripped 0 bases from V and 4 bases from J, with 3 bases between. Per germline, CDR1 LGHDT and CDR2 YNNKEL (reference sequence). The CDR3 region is CASSQDLTGELFF. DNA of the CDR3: TGTGCCAGCAGCCAAGATCTCACCGGGGAGCTGTTTTTT.

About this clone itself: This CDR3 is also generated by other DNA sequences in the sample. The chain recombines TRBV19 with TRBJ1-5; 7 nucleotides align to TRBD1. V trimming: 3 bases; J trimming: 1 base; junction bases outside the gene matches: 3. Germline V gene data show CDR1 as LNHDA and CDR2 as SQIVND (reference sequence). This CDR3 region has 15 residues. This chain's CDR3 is CASSIYRGSNQPQHF. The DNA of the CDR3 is TGTGCCAGTAGTATTTACAGGGGAAGCAATCAGCCCCAGCATTTT. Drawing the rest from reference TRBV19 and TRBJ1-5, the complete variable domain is DGGITQSPKYLFRKEGQNVTLSCEQNLNHDAMYWYRQDPGQGLRLIYYSQIVNDFQKGDIAEGYSVSREKKESFPLTVTSAQKNPTAFYLCASSIYRGSNQPQHFGDGTRLSIL.

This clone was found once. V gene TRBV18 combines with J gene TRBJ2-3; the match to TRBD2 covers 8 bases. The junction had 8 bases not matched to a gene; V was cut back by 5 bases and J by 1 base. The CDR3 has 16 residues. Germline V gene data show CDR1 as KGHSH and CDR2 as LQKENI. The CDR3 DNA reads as TGTGCCAGCTCAACCCAGGGAGCGGGGGGCACAGATACGCAGTATTTT. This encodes CASSTQGAGGTDTQYF.

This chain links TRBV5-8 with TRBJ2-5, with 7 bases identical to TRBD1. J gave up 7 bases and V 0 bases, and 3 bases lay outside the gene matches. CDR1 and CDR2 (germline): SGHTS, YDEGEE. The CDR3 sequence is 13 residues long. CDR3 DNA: TGTGCCAGCAGCTTGGGACAGGGCTCGACCCAGTACTTC. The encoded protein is CASSLGQGSTQYF.

The CDR3 region is CSGGQTLTEAFF. CDR3 DNA: TGCAGCGGGGGACAGACCCTCACTGAAGCTTTCTTT. The chain couples TRBV29-1 to TRBJ1-1, with TRBD1 identical over 7 bases. The ends lost 7 bases at V and 4 bases at J; junction bases unmatched: 6. Germline CDR1 is SQVTM and CDR2 is ANQGSEA. The CDR3 contains 12 residues. Combining the CDR3 with reference TRBV29-1 and TRBJ1-1 gives the whole variable domain SAVISQKPSRDICQRGTSLTIQCQVDSQVTMMFWYRQQPGQSLTLIATANQGSEATYESGFVIDKFPISRPNLTFSTLTVSNMSPEDSSIYLCSGGQTLTEAFFGQGTRLTVV.

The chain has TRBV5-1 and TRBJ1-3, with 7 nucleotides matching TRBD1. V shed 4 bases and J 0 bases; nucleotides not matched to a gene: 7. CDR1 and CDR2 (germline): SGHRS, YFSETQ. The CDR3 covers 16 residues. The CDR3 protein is CASSPRRDSSGNTIYF. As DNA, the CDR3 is TGCGCCAGCAGCCCGAGGCGGGACAGCTCTGGAAACACCATATATTTT. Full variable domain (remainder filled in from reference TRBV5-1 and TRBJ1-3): KAGVTQTPRYLIKTRGQQVTLSCSPISGHRSVSWYQQTPGQGLQFLFEYFSETQRNKGNFPGRFSGRQFSNSRSEMNVSTLELGDSALYLCASSPRRDSSGNTIYFGEGSWLTVV.

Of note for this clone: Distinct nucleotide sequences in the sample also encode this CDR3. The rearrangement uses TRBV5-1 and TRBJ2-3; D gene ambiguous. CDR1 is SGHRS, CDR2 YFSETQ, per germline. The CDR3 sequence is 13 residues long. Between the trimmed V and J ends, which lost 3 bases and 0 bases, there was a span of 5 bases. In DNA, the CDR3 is TGCGCCAGCAGCTCCGGTAGCACAGATACGCAGTATTTT. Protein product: CASSSGSTDTQYF. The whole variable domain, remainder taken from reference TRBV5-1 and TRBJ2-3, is KAGVTQTPRYLIKTRGQQVTLSCSPISGHRSVSWYQQTPGQGLQFLFEYFSETQRNKGNFPGRFSGRQFSNSRSEMNVSTLELGDSALYLCASSSGSTDTQYFGPGTRLTVL.

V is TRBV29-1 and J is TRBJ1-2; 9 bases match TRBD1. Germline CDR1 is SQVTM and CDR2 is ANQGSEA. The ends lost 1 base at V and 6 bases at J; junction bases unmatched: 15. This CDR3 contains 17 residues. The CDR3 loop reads CSVEGSQSTGGEDGYTF. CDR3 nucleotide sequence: TGCAGCGTTGAAGGGTCCCAATCGACAGGGGGGGAGGATGGCTACACCTTC.

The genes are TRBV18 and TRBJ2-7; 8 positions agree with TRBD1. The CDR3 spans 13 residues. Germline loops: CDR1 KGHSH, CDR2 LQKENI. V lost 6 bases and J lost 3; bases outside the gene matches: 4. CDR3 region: CASSQGQDYEQYF. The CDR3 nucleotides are TGTGCCAGCTCCCAGGGACAGGACTACGAGCAGTACTTC.

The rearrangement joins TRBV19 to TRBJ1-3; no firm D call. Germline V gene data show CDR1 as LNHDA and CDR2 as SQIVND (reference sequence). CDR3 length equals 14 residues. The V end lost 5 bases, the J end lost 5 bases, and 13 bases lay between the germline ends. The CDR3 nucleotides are TGTGCCAGTAGTCCGACGGCGGAAAGAAACACCATATATTTT. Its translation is CASSPTAERNTIYF.

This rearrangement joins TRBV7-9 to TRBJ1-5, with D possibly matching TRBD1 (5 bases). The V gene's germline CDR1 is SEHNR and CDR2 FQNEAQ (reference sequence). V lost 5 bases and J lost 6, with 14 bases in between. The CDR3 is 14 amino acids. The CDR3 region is CASSPETASQPQHF. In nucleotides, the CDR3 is TGTGCCAGCAGCCCTGAGACAGCCAGTCAGCCCCAGCATTTT.